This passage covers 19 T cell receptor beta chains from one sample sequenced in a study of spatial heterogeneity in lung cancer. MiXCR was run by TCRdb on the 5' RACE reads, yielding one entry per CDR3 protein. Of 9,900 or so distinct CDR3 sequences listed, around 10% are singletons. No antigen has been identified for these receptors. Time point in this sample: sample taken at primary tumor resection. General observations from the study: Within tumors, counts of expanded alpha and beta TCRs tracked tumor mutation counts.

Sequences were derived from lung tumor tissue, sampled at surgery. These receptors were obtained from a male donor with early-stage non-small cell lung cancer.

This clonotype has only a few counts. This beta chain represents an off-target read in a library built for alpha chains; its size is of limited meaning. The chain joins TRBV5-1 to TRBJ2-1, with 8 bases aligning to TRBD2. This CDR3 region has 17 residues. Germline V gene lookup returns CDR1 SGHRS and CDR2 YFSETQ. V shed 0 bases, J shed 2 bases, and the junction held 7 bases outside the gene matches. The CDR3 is CASSLAKAGGPYNEQFF. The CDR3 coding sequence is TGCGCCAGCAGCTTGGCCAAGGCGGGAGGCCCCTACAATGAGCAGTTCTTC.

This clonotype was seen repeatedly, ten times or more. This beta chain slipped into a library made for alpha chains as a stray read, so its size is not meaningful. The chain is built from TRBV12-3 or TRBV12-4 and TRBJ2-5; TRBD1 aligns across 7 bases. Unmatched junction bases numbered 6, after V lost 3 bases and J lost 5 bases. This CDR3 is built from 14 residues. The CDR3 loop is CASSFRQGDETQYF. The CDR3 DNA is TGTGCCAGCAGTTTTCGGCAGGGGGATGAGACCCAGTACTTC.

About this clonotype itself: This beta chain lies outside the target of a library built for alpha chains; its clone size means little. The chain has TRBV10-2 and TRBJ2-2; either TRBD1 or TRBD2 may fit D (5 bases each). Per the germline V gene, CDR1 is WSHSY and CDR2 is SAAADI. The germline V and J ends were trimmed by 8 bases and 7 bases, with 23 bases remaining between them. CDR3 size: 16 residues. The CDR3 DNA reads TGCGCCAGCCAGACTTACACAATCGGGGCCGGCGGGGAGCTGTTTTTT. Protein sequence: CASQTYTIGAGGELFF.

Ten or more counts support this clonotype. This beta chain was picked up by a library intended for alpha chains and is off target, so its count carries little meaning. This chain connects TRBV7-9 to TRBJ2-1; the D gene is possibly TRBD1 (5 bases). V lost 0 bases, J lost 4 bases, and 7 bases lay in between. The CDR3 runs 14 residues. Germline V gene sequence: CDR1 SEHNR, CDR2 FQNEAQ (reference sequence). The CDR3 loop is CASSLAGAYNEQFF. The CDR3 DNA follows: TGTGCCAGCAGCTTAGCAGGGGCTTACAATGAGCAGTTCTTC.

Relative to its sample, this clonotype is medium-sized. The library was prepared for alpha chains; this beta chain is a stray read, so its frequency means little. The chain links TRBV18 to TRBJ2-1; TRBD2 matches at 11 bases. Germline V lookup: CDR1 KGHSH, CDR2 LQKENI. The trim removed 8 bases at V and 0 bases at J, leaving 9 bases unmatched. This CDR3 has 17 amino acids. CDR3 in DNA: TGTGCCAGCGAGGGACTAGCGGAGGCGAGCTCCTACAATGAGCAGTTCTTC. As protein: CASEGLAEASSYNEQFF.

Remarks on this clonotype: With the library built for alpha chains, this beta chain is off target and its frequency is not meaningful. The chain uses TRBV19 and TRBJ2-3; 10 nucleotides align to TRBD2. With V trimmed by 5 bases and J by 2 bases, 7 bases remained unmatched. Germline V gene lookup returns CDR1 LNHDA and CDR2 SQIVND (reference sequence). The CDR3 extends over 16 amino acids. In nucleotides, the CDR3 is TGTGCCAGTAGTGGAGGACTAGCGGATCCCACAGATACGCAGTATTTT. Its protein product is CASSGGLADPTDTQYF.

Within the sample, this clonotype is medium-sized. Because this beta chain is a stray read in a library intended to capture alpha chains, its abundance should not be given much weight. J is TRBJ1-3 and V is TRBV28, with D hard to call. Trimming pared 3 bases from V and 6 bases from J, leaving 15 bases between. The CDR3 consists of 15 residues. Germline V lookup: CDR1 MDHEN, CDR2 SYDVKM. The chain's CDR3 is CASSLPSWTENTIYF. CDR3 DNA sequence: TGTGCCAGCAGTTTGCCCTCATGGACGGAAAACACCATATATTTT.

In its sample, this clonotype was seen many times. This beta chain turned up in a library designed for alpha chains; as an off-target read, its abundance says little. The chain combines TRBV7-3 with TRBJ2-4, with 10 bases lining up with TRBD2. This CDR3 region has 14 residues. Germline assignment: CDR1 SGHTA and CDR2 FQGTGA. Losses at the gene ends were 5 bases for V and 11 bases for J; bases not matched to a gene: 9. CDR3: CASSATGTSDVQYF. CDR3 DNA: TGTGCCAGCAGCGCAACCGGGACTAGCGATGTTCAGTACTTC.

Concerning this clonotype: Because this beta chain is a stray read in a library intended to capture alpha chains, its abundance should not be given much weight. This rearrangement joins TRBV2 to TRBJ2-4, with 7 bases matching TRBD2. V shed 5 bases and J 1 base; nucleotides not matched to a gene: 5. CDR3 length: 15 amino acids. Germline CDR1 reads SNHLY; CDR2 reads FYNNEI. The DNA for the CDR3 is TGTGCCAGCAGTTCGGGCGGGAGCGCCAAAAACATTCAGTACTTC. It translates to CASSSGGSAKNIQYF.

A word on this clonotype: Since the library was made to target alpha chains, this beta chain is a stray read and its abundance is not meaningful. Written as DNA, the CDR3 is TGCAGCGTTCAGGCGGGCGCAGATACGCAGTATTTT. Its protein product is CSVQAGADTQYF. This chain joins TRBV29-1 and TRBJ2-3, with D tentatively TRBD2 (5 bases). V was clipped by 5 bases and J by 4 bases, with 10 bases between them. Germline V gives CDR1 SQVTM, CDR2 ANQGSEA. The CDR3 runs to 12 residues.

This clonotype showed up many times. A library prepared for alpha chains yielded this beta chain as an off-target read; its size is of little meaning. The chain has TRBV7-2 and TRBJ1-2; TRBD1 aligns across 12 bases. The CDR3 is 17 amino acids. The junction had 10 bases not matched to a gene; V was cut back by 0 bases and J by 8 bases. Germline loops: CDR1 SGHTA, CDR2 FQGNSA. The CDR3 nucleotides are TGTGCCAGCAGCTTAGCGGCCCAGGGACAGGGGGCTAAAGGCTACACCTTC. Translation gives CASSLAAQGQGAKGYTF.

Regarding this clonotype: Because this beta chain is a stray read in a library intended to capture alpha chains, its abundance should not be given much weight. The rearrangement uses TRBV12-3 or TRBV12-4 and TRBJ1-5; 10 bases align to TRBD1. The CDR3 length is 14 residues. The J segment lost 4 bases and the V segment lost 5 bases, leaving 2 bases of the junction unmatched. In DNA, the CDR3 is TGTGCCAGCAGTCTGGACAGGGGGAATCAGCCCCAGCATTTT. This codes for CASSLDRGNQPQHF.

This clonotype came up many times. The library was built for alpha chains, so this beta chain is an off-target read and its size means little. CDR3 coding DNA: TGTGCCAGCAGCCCACCCCTTAGCGGGACCCCAGGCTACGAGCAGTACTTC. It yields the protein CASSPPLSGTPGYEQYF. The chain has TRBV7-8 and TRBJ2-7; 8 positions agree with TRBD2. V lost 5 bases to trimming and J lost 3 bases; unmatched junction nucleotides: 15. The CDR3 extends over 17 amino acids. Looked up from germline, CDR1 is SGHVS and CDR2 is FQNEAQ.

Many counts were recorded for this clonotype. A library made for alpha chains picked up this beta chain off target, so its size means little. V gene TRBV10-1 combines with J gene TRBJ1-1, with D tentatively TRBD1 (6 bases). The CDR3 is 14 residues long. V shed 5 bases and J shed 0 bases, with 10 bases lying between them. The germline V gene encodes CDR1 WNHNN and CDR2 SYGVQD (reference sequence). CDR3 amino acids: CASSPTGLNTEAFF. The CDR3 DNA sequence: TGCGCCAGCAGTCCGACAGGTCTGAACACTGAAGCTTTCTTT.

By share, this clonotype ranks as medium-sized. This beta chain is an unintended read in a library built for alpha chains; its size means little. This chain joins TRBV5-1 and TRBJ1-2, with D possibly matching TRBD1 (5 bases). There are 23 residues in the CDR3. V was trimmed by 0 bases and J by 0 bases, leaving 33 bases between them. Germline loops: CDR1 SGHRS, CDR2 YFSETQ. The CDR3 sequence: CASSLGQLPDNSHALPSNYGYTF. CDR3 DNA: TGCGCCAGCAGCTTGGGACAGCTACCTGACAATTCACACGCCCTTCCGTCTAACTATGGCTACACCTTC.

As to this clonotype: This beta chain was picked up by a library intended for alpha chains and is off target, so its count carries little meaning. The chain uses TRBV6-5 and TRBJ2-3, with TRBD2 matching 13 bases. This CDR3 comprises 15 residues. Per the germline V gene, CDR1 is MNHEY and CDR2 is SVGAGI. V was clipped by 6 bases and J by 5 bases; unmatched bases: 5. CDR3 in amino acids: CASSLGLAGVDTQYF. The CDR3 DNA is TGTGCCAGCAGCCTCGGACTAGCGGGAGTAGATACGCAGTATTTT.

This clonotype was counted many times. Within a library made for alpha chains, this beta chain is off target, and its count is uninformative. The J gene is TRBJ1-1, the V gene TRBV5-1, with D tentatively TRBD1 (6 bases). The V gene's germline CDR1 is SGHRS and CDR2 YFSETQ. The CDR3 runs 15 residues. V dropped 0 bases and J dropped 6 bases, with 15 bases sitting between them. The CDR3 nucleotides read TGCGCCAGCAGCTTGGGGACCCCACAGGGACCTGAAGCTTTCTTT. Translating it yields CASSLGTPQGPEAFF.

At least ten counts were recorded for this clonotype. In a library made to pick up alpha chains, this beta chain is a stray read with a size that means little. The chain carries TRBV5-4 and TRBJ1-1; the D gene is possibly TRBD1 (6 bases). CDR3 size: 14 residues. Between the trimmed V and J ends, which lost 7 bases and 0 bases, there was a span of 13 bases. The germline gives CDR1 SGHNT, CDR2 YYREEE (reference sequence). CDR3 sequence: CASPPGEMNTEAFF. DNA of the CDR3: TGTGCCAGCCCCCCAGGGGAGATGAACACTGAAGCTTTCTTT. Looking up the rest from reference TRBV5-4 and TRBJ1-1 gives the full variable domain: ETGVTQSPTHLIKTRGQQVTLRCSSQSGHNTVSWYQQALGQGPQFIFQYYREEENGRGNFPPRFSGLQFPNYSSELNVNALELDDSALYLCASPPGEMNTEAFFGQGTRLTVV.

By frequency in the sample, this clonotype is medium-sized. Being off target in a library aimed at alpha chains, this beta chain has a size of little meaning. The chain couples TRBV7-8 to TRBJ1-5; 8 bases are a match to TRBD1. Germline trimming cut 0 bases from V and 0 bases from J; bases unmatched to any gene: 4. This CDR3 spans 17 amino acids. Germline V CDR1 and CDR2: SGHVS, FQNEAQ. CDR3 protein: CASSLATTGDSNQPQHF. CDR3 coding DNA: TGTGCCAGCAGCTTAGCGACGACAGGGGATAGCAATCAGCCCCAGCATTTT. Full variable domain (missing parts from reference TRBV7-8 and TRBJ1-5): GAGVSQSPRYKVAKRGQDVALRCDPISGHVSLFWYQQALGQGPEFLTYFQNEAQLDKSGLPSDRFFAERPEGSVSTLKIQRTQQEDSAVYLCASSLATTGDSNQPQHFGDGTRLSIL.